Presented here are 9 T cell receptor beta chains from one specimen sequenced in a study of blood T cells in healthy people across ages (dated by TCRdb to between 2015 and 2017). Library creation used 5' RACE. TCRdb lists the instrument as Illumina HiSeq 2500. The second PCR ran for roughly 7 to 11 cycles and used a J-beta primer mix along with a sample-barcoded 5' primer. The public sequencing data were trimmed at Q25 with fastp and processed into clonotypes with MiXCR by TCRdb, which kept only in-frame beta chains. CDR3 protein duplicates are merged, each entry listing the most common genes and DNA. This sample comprises around 800,000 distinct CDR3 sequences, more than 35% of them detected only once. Of the sample, 15% to 20% falls within the top ten clones. The sample consisted of blood. The origin of the receptors is a man aged 80 or over in good health.

Comments on this clonotype: Compared with germline, one end of the junction differs, possibly owing to a read error. The rearrangement links TRBV10-3 to TRBJ2-5; D unresolved. The CDR3 is 15 residues long. Germline V lookup: CDR1 ENHRY, CDR2 SYGVKD. Written as DNA, the CDR3 is TGTGCCGTCAGTGAGTCGATGGGCCACCAAGAGACCCAGTACTTC. Residues: CAVSESMGHQETQYF.

The chain employs TRBV12-3 or TRBV12-4 and TRBJ2-1, with D unclear. Trimming took off 3 bases at V and 8 bases at J, with 5 bases between the two ends. CDR3 size: 11 residues. CDR3 sequence reads: CASSFGYEQFF. Written as DNA, the CDR3 is TGTGCCAGCAGTTTTGGGTATGAGCAGTTCTTC.

This clonotype was picked up a small number of times. Without the conserved terminal phenylalanine or tryptophan, this CDR3 likely stems from a read error. No DNA is shown, since the ends of the CDR3 on it are uncertain; the CDR3 is the one TCRdb lists. The genes are TRBV12-3 or TRBV12-4 and TRBJ2-3. Counting both end residues, the CDR3 totals 14 amino acids. Here the CDR3 reads CASSLAGGTDTEYS.

The chain uses TRBV5-6 and TRBJ2-3; D is unresolved. Between the trimmed V and J ends, which lost 4 bases and 0 bases, there was a span of 9 bases. Per germline, CDR1 SGHDT and CDR2 YYEEEE. CDR3 size: 14 residues. DNA for the CDR3: TGTGCCAGCAGCCCTGTGGTTAGCACAGATACGCAGTATTTT. Translated, it gives CASSPVVSTDTQYF.

This chain links TRBV5-1 with TRBJ2-1; TRBD2 aligns across 15 bases. The CDR3 contains 18 residues. Losses at the gene ends were 0 bases for V and 8 bases for J; bases not matched to a gene: 9. Per the germline V gene, CDR1 is SGHRS and CDR2 is YFSETQ. The CDR3 region has the DNA TGCGCCAGCAGCTTGGTAGGCGGACTAGCGGGAGGGTTGGATGAGCAGTTCTTC. As protein: CASSLVGGLAGGLDEQFF.

This clonotype appeared a few times. The chain uses TRBV11-3 and TRBJ2-1, with 8 positions matching TRBD2. The CDR3 runs 14 residues. Germline assignment: CDR1 SGHNT and CDR2 YENEEA. V lost 1 base and J lost 13; bases outside the gene matches: 9. CDR3 sequence (DNA): TGTGCCAGCAGCTTAGTCGCGGGGGGCGGGAGCCAGTTCTTC. This codes for CASSLVAGGGSQFF.

This clonotype appeared a single time. V usage is TRBV5-1 and J usage is TRBJ2-1; 7 nucleotides align to TRBD1. This CDR3 contains 16 residues. Germline-derived CDR1 and CDR2 are SGHRS and YFSETQ. Unmatched junction bases numbered 9, after V lost 1 base and J lost 5 bases. The CDR3 nucleotides are TGCGCCAGCAGCTTGCCCCGACAGGGTGGGGACAATGAGCAGTTCTTC. Translated: CASSLPRQGGDNEQFF.

This chain uses TRBV7-9 with TRBJ1-2; TRBD1 matches 7 bases. Germline V gene lookup returns CDR1 SEHNR and CDR2 FQNEAQ (reference sequence). Trimming took 1 base from V and 5 from J; bases not matched to a gene: 13. The CDR3 is 17 amino acids. This CDR3 is CASSLVRLGGKGYGYTF. Written as DNA, the CDR3 is TGTGCCAGCAGCTTAGTCCGCCTAGGGGGCAAAGGATATGGCTACACCTTC.

The rearrangement links TRBV25-1 to TRBJ2-3; 8 bases are shared with TRBD2. Germline V gives CDR1 MGHDK, CDR2 SYGVNS. The CDR3 has 15 residues. Losses at the gene ends were 9 bases for V and 1 base for J; bases not matched to a gene: 9. The CDR3 sequence: CASTRGAGRTDTQYF. The CDR3, as DNA: TGTGCCAGTACGCGGGGGGCAGGGCGCACAGATACGCAGTATTTT.